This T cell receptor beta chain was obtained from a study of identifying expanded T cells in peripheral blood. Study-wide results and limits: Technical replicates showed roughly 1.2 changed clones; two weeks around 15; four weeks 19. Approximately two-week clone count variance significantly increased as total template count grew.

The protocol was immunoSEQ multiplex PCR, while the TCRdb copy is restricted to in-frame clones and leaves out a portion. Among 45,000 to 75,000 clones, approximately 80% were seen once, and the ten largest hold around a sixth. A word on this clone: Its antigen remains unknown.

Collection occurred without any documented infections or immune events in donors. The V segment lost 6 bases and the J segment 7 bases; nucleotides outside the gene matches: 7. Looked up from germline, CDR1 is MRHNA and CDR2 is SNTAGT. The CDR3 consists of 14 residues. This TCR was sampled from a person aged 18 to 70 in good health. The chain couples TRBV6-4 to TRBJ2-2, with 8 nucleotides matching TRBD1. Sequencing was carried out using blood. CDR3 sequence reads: CASRVQGGYGELFF. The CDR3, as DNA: TGTGCCAGCAGAGTACAGGGGGGCTACGGGGAGCTGTTTTTT.